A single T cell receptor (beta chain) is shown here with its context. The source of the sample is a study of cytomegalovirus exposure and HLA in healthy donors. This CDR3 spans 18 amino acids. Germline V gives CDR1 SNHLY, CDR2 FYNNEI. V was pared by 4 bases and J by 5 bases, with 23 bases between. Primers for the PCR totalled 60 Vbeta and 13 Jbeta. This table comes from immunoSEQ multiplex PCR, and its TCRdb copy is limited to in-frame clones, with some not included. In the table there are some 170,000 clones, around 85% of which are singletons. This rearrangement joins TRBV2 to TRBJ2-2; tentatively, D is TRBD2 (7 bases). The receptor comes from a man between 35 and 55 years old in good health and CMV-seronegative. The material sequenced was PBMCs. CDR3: CASSVVWRGGRTTGELFF. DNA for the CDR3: TGTGCCAGCAGTGTTGTGTGGAGGGGGGGCCGAACTACCGGGGAGCTGTTTTTT.